The 28 T cell receptor beta chains below were found in one sample sequenced in a study of cytomegalovirus exposure and HLA in healthy donors. PCR amplification relied on 60 Vbeta primers (plus 13 Jbeta primers). Sequenced by immunoSEQ multiplex PCR; TCRdb stores in-frame clones only, minus some. The repertoire holds 80,000 to 95,000 clones, with almost 80% as singletons. Sequences were obtained from PBMCs. Every receptor here comes from a female donor in good health and CMV-seronegative.

This rearrangement joins TRBV12-5 to TRBJ1-1; 10 positions match TRBD1. The junction had 5 bases not matched to a gene; V was cut back by 5 bases and J by 5 bases. This CDR3 has 14 residues. Germline lookup yields CDR1 LGHNT and CDR2 FRNRAP. CDR3 sequence reads: CASGPGTGVTEAFF. The CDR3 DNA reads TGTGCTAGTGGTCCCGGGACAGGGGTGACTGAAGCTTTCTTT.

This chain links TRBV28 with TRBJ1-3; D gene uncertain. CDR3 length equals 14 residues. Per germline, CDR1 MDHEN and CDR2 SYDVKM. V was cut by 2 bases and J by 0 bases, with 5 bases left in between. CDR3 DNA sequence: TGTGCCAGCAGTTTAATTTACTCTGGAAACACCATATATTTT. This encodes CASSLIYSGNTIYF.

The chain links TRBV2 to TRBJ1-1; D is uncertain. The CDR3 sequence is 15 residues long. The V and J ends lost 2 bases and 1 base respectively, with 11 bases between them. CDR1 is SNHLY, CDR2 FYNNEI, per germline. CDR3 DNA sequence: TGTGCCAGCAGTGAAAGGTCCGGGGAGAACACTGAAGCTTTCTTT. Protein sequence: CASSERSGENTEAFF.

A note on this clone: Compared with germline, one end of the junction differs, possibly owing to a read error. V is TRBV6-5 and J is TRBJ1-2, with D possibly matching TRBD1 (5 bases). This CDR3 comprises 14 residues. CDR1 is MNHEY, CDR2 SVGAGI, per germline. The CDR3 protein is CASNYRGGTYGYTF. The CDR3 DNA follows: TGTGCCAGCAATTACCGGGGGGGAACCTATGGCTACACCTTC.

The rearrangement links TRBV29-1 to TRBJ2-2; TRBD1 matches 8 bases. The CDR3 runs 13 residues. Germline CDR1 reads SQVTM; CDR2 reads ANQGSEA. With V trimmed by 7 bases and J by 3 bases, 4 bases remained unmatched. This CDR3 is CSATGVYTGELFF. CDR3 nucleotide sequence: TGCAGCGCGACAGGGGTGTACACCGGGGAGCTGTTTTTT.

This chain links TRBV2 with TRBJ2-7; D is unresolved. V lost 3 bases, J lost 2 bases, and 17 bases lay in between. This CDR3 is built from 16 residues. The germline V gene encodes CDR1 SNHLY and CDR2 FYNNEI. CDR3 loop: CASSDETAERPYEQYF. The CDR3 DNA sequence: TGTGCCAGCAGTGATGAAACCGCGGAGAGGCCCTACGAGCAGTACTTC.

This clone was detected only once. The chain has TRBV5-8 and TRBJ1-5; D ambiguous. The CDR3 has 13 amino acids. CDR1 and CDR2 from the germline V gene are SGHTS and YDEGEE. Trimming pared 4 bases from V and 0 bases from J, leaving 5 bases between. CDR3 coding DNA: TGTGCCAGCAGCCCTATTAGCAATCAGCCCCAGCATTTT. This gives the protein CASSPISNQPQHF.

The chain employs TRBV28 and TRBJ2-7; 8 bases are shared with TRBD1. V dropped 7 bases and J dropped 4; count of bases not matched to a gene: 12. This CDR3 has 15 residues. In germline, CDR1 is MDHEN, CDR2 SYDVKM. CDR3 coding DNA: TGTGCCAGCATCGCCCCCAGGGACAGGAATTACGAGCAGTACTTC. Residues: CASIAPRDRNYEQYF. The full variable domain, in which reference TRBV28 and TRBJ2-7 provide the parts outside the CDR3, is DVKVTQSSRYLVKRTGEKVFLECVQDMDHENMFWYRQDPGLGLRLIYFSYDVKMKEKGDIPEGYSVSREKKERFSLILESASTNQTSMYLCASIAPRDRNYEQYFGPGTRLTVT.

CDR3 DNA: TGTGCCAGCTCCGGGGGGGGAGGGGCTGAAGCTTTCTTT. It is translated as CASSGGGGAEAFF. The rearrangement links TRBV27 to TRBJ1-1; possible D gene TRBD1, 5 bases. The ends were cut back, 8 bases at V and 6 bases at J, with 16 bases in the middle. Germline assignment: CDR1 MNHEY and CDR2 SMNVEV (reference sequence). CDR3 size: 13 residues.

The gene calls are TRBV27 and TRBJ2-2, with 8 bases that match TRBD1. Germline CDR1 and CDR2: MNHEY and SMNVEV (reference sequence). This CDR3 has 16 amino acids. V dropped 6 bases and J dropped 2; count of bases not matched to a gene: 8. CDR3 region: CASRLTGGANTGELFF. The DNA for the CDR3 is TGTGCCAGCAGGCTCACAGGGGGTGCCAACACCGGGGAGCTGTTTTTT.

The genes are TRBV19 and TRBJ1-4; D gene ambiguous. CDR1 and CDR2 from the germline V gene are LNHDA and SQIVND (reference sequence). This CDR3 comprises 15 residues. Trimming pared 6 bases from V and 6 bases from J, leaving 17 bases between. CDR3 region: CASSNPAGGDEKLFF. The CDR3 DNA reads as TGTGCCAGTAGCAACCCCGCGGGTGGGGATGAAAAACTGTTTTTT.

The genes are TRBV5-1 and TRBJ2-5; TRBD1 agrees at 7 bases. From germline, CDR1 is SGHRS and CDR2 YFSETQ. After removal of 4 bases from V and 1 base from J, the junction contained 4 bases not matched to a gene. This CDR3 is built from 14 residues. The CDR3 is CASSHGTVQETQYF. In DNA, the CDR3 is TGCGCCAGCAGCCACGGGACAGTCCAAGAGACCCAGTACTTC.

The chain is built from TRBV13 and TRBJ2-5, with 12 nucleotides matching TRBD2. CDR1 and CDR2 from the germline V gene are PRHDT and FYEKMQ (reference sequence). The V and J ends lost 7 bases and 1 base, in that order; junction bases with no gene match: 10. The CDR3 sequence is 17 residues long. The CDR3 is CASIRTSGTYSQETQYF. As DNA, the CDR3 is TGTGCCAGCATTCGGACTAGCGGGACTTATTCCCAAGAGACCCAGTACTTC.

The chain recombines TRBV30 with TRBJ1-2, with TRBD1 as a possible D gene (6 bases). V was pared by 0 bases and J by 13 bases, with 12 bases between. Germline V lookup: CDR1 GTSNPN, CDR2 SVGIG (reference sequence). CDR3 length: 11 residues. Here the CDR3 DNA reads TGTGCCTGGAGTGTAGGGACATCCTCCACCTTC. Amino acid sequence: CAWSVGTSSTF.

The chain links TRBV27 to TRBJ1-5; a weak D match, TRBD1 (6 bases). CDR3 size: 16 residues. The germline V and J ends were trimmed by 3 bases and 0 bases, with 12 bases remaining between them. Germline-derived CDR1 and CDR2 are MNHEY and SMNVEV (reference sequence). The CDR3 DNA reads as TGTGCCAGCAGTTTGGGACAAGAGTTTAGCAATCAGCCCCAGCATTTT. Protein: CASSLGQEFSNQPQHF.

V gene TRBV5-4 combines with J gene TRBJ2-3; TRBD2 might be the D (7 bases). Germline CDR1 SGHNT, CDR2 YYREEE (reference sequence). V was cut by 0 bases and J by 1 base, with 15 bases left in between. The CDR3 is 17 amino acids. CDR3 nucleotides: TGTGCCAGCAGCTTGGGGCAGATAGGGGGGGGCACAGATACGCAGTATTTT. Protein product: CASSLGQIGGGTDTQYF.

This clone was seen just once. The chain employs TRBV6-5 and TRBJ1-2; the D gene is possibly TRBD1 (5 bases). The CDR3 covers 16 residues. The germline V gene has CDR1 MNHEY and CDR2 SVGAGI. Trimming removed 0 bases at V and 0 bases at J, with 11 bases between. The CDR3 is CASSYSSSGANYGYTF. The CDR3 nucleotides read TGTGCCAGCAGTTACTCTTCTTCGGGGGCTAACTATGGCTACACCTTC.

CDR3 sequence reads: CASSLSRSSDTEAFF. CDR3 DNA sequence: TGTGCCAGCAGCTTGTCTCGTAGCTCAGACACTGAAGCTTTCTTT. The rearrangement joins TRBV11-2 to TRBJ1-1; no firm D call. Germline V lookup: CDR1 SGHAT, CDR2 FQNNGV. With 3 bases removed from V and 3 bases from J, the gap between germline ends came to 14 bases. The CDR3 has 15 residues.

In this sample, this clone turned up a few times. CDR3 DNA: TGTGCCATCAGGGGGACAGGTGAAGGTGAAGCTTTCTTT. It is translated as CAIRGTGEGEAFF. V gene TRBV10-3 combines with J gene TRBJ1-1, with 8 bases aligning to TRBD1. There are 13 residues in the CDR3. V dropped 6 bases and J dropped 7; count of bases not matched to a gene: 7. The V gene's germline CDR1 is ENHRY and CDR2 SYGVKD.

About this clone itself: The same CDR3 is also encoded by other DNA sequences in this sample. The chain combines TRBV6-5 with TRBJ2-1; possible D gene TRBD2, 5 bases. Trimming left V 8 bases short and J 4 bases short, with 15 bases between. The CDR3 spans 14 residues. Looked up from germline, CDR1 is MNHEY and CDR2 is SVGAGI. The CDR3 nucleotides read TGTGCCAGCGGAGGAAGAGACACATACAATGAGCAGTTCTTC. Its protein product is CASGGRDTYNEQFF.

V gene TRBV27 combines with J gene TRBJ2-7; 9 bases fit TRBD1. This CDR3 contains 15 residues. With V trimmed by 2 bases and J by 4 bases, 6 bases remained unmatched. In germline, CDR1 is MNHEY, CDR2 SMNVEV (reference sequence). CDR3 amino acids: CASSLKGQGFYEQYF. Here the CDR3 DNA reads TGTGCCAGCAGTTTAAAGGGACAGGGTTTTTACGAGCAGTACTTC.

CDR3 nucleotides: TGTGCCATCAGTTCCTCCGGGACTAGCAAGCCAGATACGCAGTATTTT. Translated: CAISSSGTSKPDTQYF. The chain joins TRBV10-3 to TRBJ2-3; 9 bases match TRBD2. This CDR3 region has 16 residues. Germline CDR1 ENHRY, CDR2 SYGVKD. V lost 5 bases to trimming and J lost 4 bases; unmatched junction nucleotides: 10.

The CDR3 region is CATTRVTSTDTQYF. The CDR3 nucleotides read TGTGCCACCACGCGCGTCACGAGCACAGATACGCAGTATTTT. This chain connects TRBV10-3 to TRBJ2-3, with D unclear. The CDR3 sequence is 14 residues long. Between the trimmed V and J ends, which lost 10 bases and 0 bases, there was a span of 14 bases. The germline V gene has CDR1 ENHRY and CDR2 SYGVKD.

The rearrangement joins TRBV28 to TRBJ2-7; TRBD2 aligns across 10 bases. Trimming cost V 5 bases and J 2 bases; bases outside gene matches: 9. Germline values: CDR1 MDHEN, CDR2 SYDVKM. The CDR3 is 16 amino acids. The CDR3 sequence: CASSTPRTSGTYEQYF. For the CDR3, the DNA is TGTGCCAGCAGTACCCCCCGAACTAGCGGGACCTACGAGCAGTACTTC.

The chain couples TRBV5-1 to TRBJ2-7; TRBD1 matches at 11 bases. With V trimmed by 2 bases and J by 2 bases, 3 bases remained unmatched. This CDR3 spans 15 amino acids. Germline V lookup: CDR1 SGHRS, CDR2 YFSETQ. CDR3 sequence: CASSFRGQGAYEQYF. Written as DNA, the CDR3 is TGCGCCAGCAGCTTCCGGGGACAGGGGGCCTACGAGCAGTACTTC.

Only one count was recorded for this clone. This rearrangement joins TRBV19 to TRBJ1-1, with TRBD1 matching 8 bases. The V and J ends lost 2 bases and 1 base, in that order; junction bases with no gene match: 3. The germline gives CDR1 LNHDA, CDR2 SQIVND (reference sequence). The length of the CDR3 is 15 residues. CDR3 sequence: CASSIQGAKNTEAFF. The CDR3 DNA follows: TGTGCCAGTAGTATACAGGGGGCGAAGAACACTGAAGCTTTCTTT.

The chain is built from TRBV4-2 and TRBJ2-7; D is perhaps TRBD2 (6 bases). The CDR3 runs 19 residues. V lost 0 bases and J 6 bases, leaving 27 bases between the germline ends. From germline, CDR1 is LGHNA and CDR2 YNFKEQ. The DNA of the CDR3 is TGTGCCAGCAGCCAAGATCAAGGAGGGGCAGGGAAAAACTCGGTCGAGCAGTACTTC. Its translation: CASSQDQGGAGKNSVEQYF.

This clone appeared a single time. The chain links TRBV30 to TRBJ1-2, with D possibly being TRBD1 (6 bases). CDR1 is GTSNPN, CDR2 SVGIG, per germline (reference sequence). Trimming shortened V by 0 bases and J by 1 base, and 9 bases separated the two germline ends. The CDR3 sequence is 14 residues long. CDR3: CAWSVQGSNYGYTF. As DNA, the CDR3 is TGTGCCTGGAGTGTACAGGGCAGTAACTATGGCTACACCTTC. Drawing the rest from reference TRBV30 and TRBJ1-2, the complete variable domain is SQTIHQWPATLVQPVGSPLSLECTVEGTSNPNLYWYRQAAGRGLQLLFYSVGIGQISSEVPQNLSASRPQDRQFILSSKKLLLSDSGFYLCAWSVQGSNYGYTFGSGTRLTVV.